This TCR beta chain came from a study of T cells in Graves' hyperthyroidism and ophthalmopathy. This clonotype was picked up many times. Clinical symptoms, serum thyroxine and TRAb, thyroid ultrasound and orbital computed tomography were used for the diagnoses. Template material for amplifying TCR beta CDR3 regions consisted of RNA transcripts. The HTBI set primed first-round TCR CDR3 RT-PCR. TCRdb reprocessed the multiplex PCR reads with MiXCR, giving one entry per CDR3 protein. The sample holds approximately 640,000 distinct CDR3 sequences, around 15% seen once. The CDR3 extends over 14 amino acids. V was clipped by 5 bases and J by 4 bases; unmatched bases: 5. The germline CDR1 and CDR2 sequences are WNHNN and SYGVQD (reference sequence).

The receptor comes from a man aged 45-60 years with Graves' hyperthyroidism. What was sequenced was blood. This chain links TRBV10-1 with TRBJ1-2; 9 bases are a match to TRBD1. The CDR3 DNA is TGCGCCAGCAGTCGGGACAGGGAGAGCTATGGCTACACCTTC. This gives the protein CASSRDRESYGYTF.